Below, one TCR beta chain is given with its context. The antigen remains unidentified. CDR1 is SEHNR and CDR2 is FQNEAQ in the germline V gene (reference sequence). Trimming stripped 3 bases from V and 4 bases from J, with 4 bases between. The CDR3 extends over 11 amino acids. The data stem from a study of a mutant IDH1 vaccine in newly diagnosed glioma. Study-wide context: Most patients had received both radiotherapy and temozolomide, the prior options being radiotherapy, temozolomide, or both. Visit V13 took place at week 47, and visit V12 happened at week 35.

Time point meaning: week 47, end of study. With topical imiquimod, each dose of the vaccine consisted of 300 ug of mutant IDH1 20-mer peptide. Sequencing was performed with immunoSEQ multiplex PCR; in TCRdb, only in-frame clones are kept and a portion is missing. The data hold approximately 11,000 clones, with 81% observed a single time. The clonotype originates from a man aged 30-40 years with glioma. The chain combines TRBV7-9 with TRBJ2-7; D is undetermined. Material: PBMCs, obtained from a glioma patient whose treatment included an IDH1 peptide vaccine. This CDR3 is CASSFEYEQYF. The DNA for the CDR3 is TGTGCCAGCAGCTTTGAGTACGAGCAGTACTTC.